This T cell receptor beta chain was retrieved from a study of T-cell memory formation after mild COVID-19. Germline CDR1 is SEHNR and CDR2 is FQNEAQ (reference sequence). The germline V and J ends were trimmed by 5 bases and 0 bases, with 14 bases remaining between them. This CDR3 comprises 15 residues. cDNA libraries for TCR alpha and TCR beta, carrying sample barcodes and UMIs, came from 5'RACE with constant-segment primers. TCRdb passed the 5' RACE reads through MiXCR, listing each CDR3 protein once. The table shows roughly 550,000 distinct CDR3 sequences, with about a fifth occurring only once. Study-level findings and limits: Nothing confirmed that second-wave clones peaking on day 37 were specific for SARS-CoV-2. Mainly in CM and EM were contracting CD4+ clones; CD8+ were in EMRA. Cross-reactive memory appears to have joined, as suggested by some responding clones showing up in pre-infection memory.

Regarding this clonotype: Its specificity is unknown.

The source of this sequence is an adult woman who had mild COVID-19 (a few samples of this study predate the infection). Cell type and time point are not known. V is TRBV7-9 and J is TRBJ2-7; D may be TRBD1 (7 bases). Sequencing used PBMCs or a T cell subset sorted from them (not recorded which). The CDR3 loop reads CASSLGGDSSYEQYF. CDR3 DNA sequence: TGTGCCAGCAGCCTAGGAGGGGACAGCTCCTACGAGCAGTACTTC.